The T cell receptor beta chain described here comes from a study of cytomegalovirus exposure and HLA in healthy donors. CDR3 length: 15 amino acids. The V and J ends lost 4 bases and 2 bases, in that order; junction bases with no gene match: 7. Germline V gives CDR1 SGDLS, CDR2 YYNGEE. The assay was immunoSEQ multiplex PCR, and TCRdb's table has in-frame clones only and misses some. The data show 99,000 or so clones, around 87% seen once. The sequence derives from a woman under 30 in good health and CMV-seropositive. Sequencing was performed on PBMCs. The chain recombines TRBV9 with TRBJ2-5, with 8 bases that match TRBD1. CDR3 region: CASSTGDRMQETQYF. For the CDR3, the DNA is TGTGCCAGCAGCACTGGGGACAGGATGCAAGAGACCCAGTACTTC.